This T cell receptor (beta chain) was identified during a study of vaccination and CD4 T cells after COVID-19. With the Oncomine TCR Beta short-read assay, DNA from cultured CD4+ T cells was sequenced. TCRdb redid the calling of the PCR reads with MiXCR, one entry per CDR3 protein. The sample holds 10,000 to 12,000 distinct CDR3 sequences; less than 40% are singletons and the top ten take 8.8%. Study-wide points: This study had few convalescent patients and no early post-infection samples. It was found that, in convalescent patients, 304 of 307 vaccine-specific clones were spike mono-reactive.

A remark on this clonotype: The antigen remains undetermined.

Treatment: roughly 10-day PBMC culture with coronavirus spike peptide pools or control peptides (ViraFEST assay). PBMCs, plated at about 2.2 million per well, were grown in the presence of roughly 10 IU/ml IL-2 and 9.5 to 10 ug/ml peptide pools. From germline, CDR1 is LGHNA and CDR2 YNFKEQ. The CDR3 totals 16 residues. The junction had 5 bases not matched to a gene; V was cut back by 4 bases and J by 1 base. Material: CD4+ T cells from blood, cultured in vitro. The clonotype comes from a human donor who had recovered from COVID-19. This chain uses TRBV4-2 with TRBJ2-5; the match to TRBD2 covers 11 bases. The CDR3 protein is CASSLGTSGSQETQYF. The CDR3 DNA is TGTGCCAGCAGCCTCGGGACTAGCGGTTCCCAAGAGACCCAGTACTTC.